This T cell receptor beta chain was recorded in a study of cytomegalovirus exposure and HLA in healthy donors listed by TCRdb under 2017. With regard to the full study: According to an earlier analysis of 450 to 650 of the donors, about 179 million T cells yielded roughly 100 million unique TCR beta sequences and approximately 300 Gb of sequence data. An early release that covered roughly 600 HLA-typed donors contained 250 to 350 gigabases of sequencing data and around 80 million unique TCR sequences. Of the roughly 400 genotyped donors, roughly 85% fell in the genetic ancestry cluster associated with self-reported Caucasian donors. The aim of the study was to test whether cataloging public T cell receptors could identify signatures of past pathogen exposure. The T cell repertoires of several hundred subjects were profiled by immunosequencing and related to cytomegalovirus serostatus. Along with the approximately 700-subject first cohort, a separate validation cohort of over a hundred different subjects was used. The study combined high-throughput TCR immunosequencing, statistical association of individual TCRs with disease status, and machine learning to predict cytomegalovirus infection status. A later analysis re-analyzed previously published TCR beta repertoires from about 730 donors and added high-resolution HLA genotyping to study TCR occurrence patterns. In the later analysis, no new phenotypic data were used to find candidate immune exposures; instead, reliance was placed on TCR beta sequences and their occurrence across donors. To decide whether each TCR beta V gene segment behaved as functional or pseudogenic, an earlier analysis of some 600 of the donors relied on high-throughput TCR beta sequencing. Donor age, sex, ethnicity and CMV serostatus were collected together with the repertoire data. A later genetic analysis used genome-wide SNP genotypes for about 65% of the roughly 700 donors, treating that subset as a discovery cohort. Every repertoire in the discovery cohort had been generated on one and the same sequencing platform. Both class I and class II loci were covered by HLA typing, at four-digit resolution. The number of donors typed differed by locus, with about 629-630 for A, B, C, DRB1 and DQB1, around 520 for DQA1, some 570 for DPA1, and some 450 for DPB1. Several DR-DQ haplotypes were treated as single units for association and clustering because of strong linkage in the cohort. Among around 400 genotyped donors of the cohort, an average of approximately 250,000 unique TCR beta nucleotide sequences were sequenced per donor, 15% to 20% of them non-productive.

Study-level results and caveats: The study gave a list of more than 150 TCR beta chains associated with cytomegalovirus. Cytomegalovirus status was reported to be diagnosed by the classifier with high specificity and sensitivity in both the original and validation cohorts. According to a later analysis, most CMV-associated TCR beta chains appeared to be HLA-restricted, and the HLA associations seemed to be driven largely by CMV exposure. It was suggested by the authors that the approach could potentially be generalized to other disease states and immunological phenotypes. In a later genetic analysis, fewer N-insertions in productive TCRs were reported among donors in an Asian-associated ancestry cluster than the 666-donor mean. A further reported finding was that TCR beta sequences accurately predicted the HLA-A and HLA-B alleles for most subjects in the first cohort. Because HLA typing was missing for some donors at each locus, association tests included only the typed subset. In a later analysis, the rate of TCR association differed among HLA loci, with DRB1 alleles having the most associated TCRs and HLA-C alleles having the fewest. The earlier analysis of approximately 540 of the donors excluded some 16 rarely observed V segments, including chromosome 9 orphons, because counts were too low. V-gene and J-gene trimming of TCR beta chains was associated with a missense DCLRE1C variant in a later genetic analysis, and the association was replicated in an independent cohort. A later analysis reported that several top co-occurrence clusters appeared linked to parvovirus B19, influenza, CMV and Epstein-Barr virus. Roughly uniform sequencing depth across donors was assumed in presence/absence analyses, although this assumption may not hold. The only immune exposure information available for the cohort was CMV serostatus. Across donors, most TCR sequences were observed very rarely, whereas some public TCRs were present in many individuals. In vitro tests confirmed that a few of the cytomegalovirus-associated TCR beta chains recognize cytomegalovirus antigens. The cohort was sequenced for TCR beta chains only, and without alpha or paired-chain data the features that could be detected were limited. The sequencing pipeline was judged likely to have produced a cluster of highly shared sequence variants as a technical artifact. A later analysis found that HLA-associated TCR beta chains were more clonally expanded and had lower generation probabilities than equally common non-associated chains. In an earlier analysis of some 550 of the donors, most TCR beta V segments were observed in productive rearrangements about 87% or about 30% of the time, broadly matching IMGT annotations. Correlated functional status among segregating V segments might reflect linkage disequilibrium, but an unknown experimental factor could not be ruled out. Because the 87-base-pair reads could not distinguish some IMGT-functional V segments, including TRBV6-2 and TRBV6-3, those segments were excluded. In a later analysis, 15,000 to 20,000 TCR beta sequences were associated with specific HLA alleles at a false discovery rate of 0.05. When HLA alleles, especially DR and DQ, strongly co-occurred, attributing TCR associations to individual alleles was difficult.

The cohort was made up of 666 healthy bone marrow donors. Cohort members were all nominally healthy when sampled, although unrecorded immune exposures were likely present. The donor was CMV seropositive and was included in the group of 250 to 300 seropositive cohort members. Each donor provided a peripheral blood sample, and peripheral blood mononuclear cells were used for TCR beta sequencing. Genomic DNA was extracted from the blood cell samples with the Qiagen DNeasy Blood Extraction Kit. CDR1 is given as MNHEY and CDR2 as SMNVEV, both from the germline V gene (reference sequence). V is pared back by 5 bases and J by 0 bases, with 13 bases lying between the germline termini. Its CDR3 holds 15 amino acids, cysteine through phenylalanine. The CDR3 DNA has 45 bases and is translated from base 1. Preparation of the library involved the immunoSEQ multiplex PCR assay. A mixture of 60 forward primers for TCR Vbeta segments and 13 reverse primers for TCR Jbeta segments was used in the multiplex PCR. A multiplex PCR assay on genomic DNA amplified the CDR3 region of rearranged TCR beta genes. The Illumina HiSeq System was used to sequence the amplified TCR beta libraries as 87-base-pair reads. The study's own analysis went as follows. Across the 670 or so repertoires, a later analysis counted tens of millions of unique TCR beta chains, around 11 million of which were shared by at least two donors. To remove PCR and sequencing errors, raw reads were error-corrected and collapsed into unique sequences using a nearest-neighbor algorithm that merged closely related sequences. Alignment of CDR3 sequences to IMGT reference sequences was used to assign V, D and J gene segments. For a sequence to be retained, a match of at least six nucleotides to both a V gene segment and a J gene segment was required. A rearrangement was called productive if the CDR3 had no stop codons and remained in frame with V and J, and every other rearrangement was called non-productive. Following IMGT convention, CDR3 was defined as the stretch from the second conserved V-encoded cysteine up to the conserved J-encoded phenylalanine. In an earlier analysis of more than 550 of the donors, sequences lacking an unambiguous match to a single V gene segment were excluded. An earlier analysis of a few hundred of the donors called V segments functional above 56.7% productive rearrangements and segregating when the between-donor standard deviation exceeded 5%. A statistical classification framework was built to diagnose cytomegalovirus status from the catalog of TCR beta chain sequences. In a later analysis, TCR nucleotide sequences were compared against IMGT/GENE-DB human TR gene sequences so that V and J genes could be assigned. The TCRdist pipeline was used in a later analysis to assign CDR3 sequences and most-parsimonious VDJ recombination scenarios. In a later analysis, each TCR beta chain was defined by its CDR3 amino acid sequence together with its V-gene family, and reads without a unique V-gene family were excluded. In a later analysis, 450 to 600 highly shared, low-generation-probability nucleotide sequences were removed to address suspected cross-contamination and a sequencing artifact. A later analysis calculated a clonal expansion index for each public chain from normalized within-repertoire ranks of inferred template counts. A later analysis computed generation probabilities with a VDJ recombination model fitted to out-of-frame rearrangements, and checked the results against IGoR. Hypergeometric tests were used in a later analysis to score TCR-TCR, TCR-HLA and TCR-CMV co-occurrence, with a repertoire-size bias correction applied to the TCR pairs. In a later analysis, false discovery rates were estimated by permuting HLA or CMV assignments 20 times. A later analysis grouped co-occurring TCRs with DBSCAN, adding TCRdist sequence similarity when clustering within HLA-allele-positive subsets. Co-occurrence clustering excluded repertoires with fewer than 30,000 or more than 120,000 public chains, plus five with anomalous nucleotide sharing. The immuneACCESS repertoire file appears here via TCRdb, limited to in-frame rearrangements. These files lack a portion of the clones; in checked studies, under half of the deficit traces to unresolved V genes, and the cause of the others is not known. V and J calls and clone size are as listed in that table; D and trimming were resolved from the DNA. The sample table records about 200,000 clones. The ten largest clones capture approximately 1% of the sample.

Details on this clone: Its antigen remains unidentified.

The receptor was isolated from a woman aged 25 to 39 in good health and CMV-seropositive. The sequence is built from TRBV27 and TRBJ1-1, with TRBD1 tentatively as D gene (6 bases match). Sequenced input: PBMCs. The DNA sequence is given as TGTGCCAGCAGTCCGTGGACAGCCGTGAACACTGAAGCTTTCTTT. This codes for CASSPWTAVNTEAFF.